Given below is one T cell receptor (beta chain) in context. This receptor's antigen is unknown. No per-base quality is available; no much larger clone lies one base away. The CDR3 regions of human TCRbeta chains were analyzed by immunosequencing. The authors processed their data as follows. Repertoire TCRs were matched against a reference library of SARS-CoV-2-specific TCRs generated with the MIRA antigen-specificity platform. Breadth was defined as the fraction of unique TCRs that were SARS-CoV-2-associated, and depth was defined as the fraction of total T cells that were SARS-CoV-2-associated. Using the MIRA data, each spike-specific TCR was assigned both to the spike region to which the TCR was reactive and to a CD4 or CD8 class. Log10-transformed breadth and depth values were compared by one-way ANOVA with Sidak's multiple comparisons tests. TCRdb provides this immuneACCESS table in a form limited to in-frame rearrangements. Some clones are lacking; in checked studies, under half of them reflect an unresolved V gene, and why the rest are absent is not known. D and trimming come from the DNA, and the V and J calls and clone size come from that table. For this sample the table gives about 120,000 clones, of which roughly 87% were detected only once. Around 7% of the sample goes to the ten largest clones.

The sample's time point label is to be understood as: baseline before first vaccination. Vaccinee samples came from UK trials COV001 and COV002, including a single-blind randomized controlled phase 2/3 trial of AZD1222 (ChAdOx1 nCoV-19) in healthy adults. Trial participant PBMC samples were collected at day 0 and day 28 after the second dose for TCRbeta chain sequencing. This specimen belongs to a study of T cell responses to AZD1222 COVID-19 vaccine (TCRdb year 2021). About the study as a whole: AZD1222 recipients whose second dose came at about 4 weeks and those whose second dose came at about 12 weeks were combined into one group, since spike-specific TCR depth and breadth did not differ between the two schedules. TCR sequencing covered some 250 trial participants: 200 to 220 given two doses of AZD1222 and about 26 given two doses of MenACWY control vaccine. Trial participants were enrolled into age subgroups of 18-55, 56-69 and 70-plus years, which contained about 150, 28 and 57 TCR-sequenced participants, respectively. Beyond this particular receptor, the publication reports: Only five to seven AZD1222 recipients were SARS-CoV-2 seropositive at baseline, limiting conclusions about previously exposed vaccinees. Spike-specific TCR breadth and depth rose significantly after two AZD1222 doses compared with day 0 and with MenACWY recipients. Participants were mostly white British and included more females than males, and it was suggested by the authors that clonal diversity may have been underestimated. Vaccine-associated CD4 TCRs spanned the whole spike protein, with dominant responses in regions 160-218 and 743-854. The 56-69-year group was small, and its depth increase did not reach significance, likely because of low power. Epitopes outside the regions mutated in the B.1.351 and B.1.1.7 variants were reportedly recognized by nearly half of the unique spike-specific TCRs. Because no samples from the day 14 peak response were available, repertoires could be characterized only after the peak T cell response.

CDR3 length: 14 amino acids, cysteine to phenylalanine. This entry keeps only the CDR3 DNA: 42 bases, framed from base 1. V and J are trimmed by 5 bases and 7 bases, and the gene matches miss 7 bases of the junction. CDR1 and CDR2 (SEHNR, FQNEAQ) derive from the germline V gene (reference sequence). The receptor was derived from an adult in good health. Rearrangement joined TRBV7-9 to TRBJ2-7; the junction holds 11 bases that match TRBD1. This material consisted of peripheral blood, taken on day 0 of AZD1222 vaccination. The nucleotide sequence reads TGTGCCAGCAGCCCAGGACAGGGGGCGGGGGAGCAGTACTTC. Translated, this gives CASSPGQGAGEQYF. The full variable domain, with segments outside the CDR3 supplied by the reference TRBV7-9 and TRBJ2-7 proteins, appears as DTGVSQNPRHKITKRGQNVTFRCDPISEHNRLYWYRQTLGQGPEFLTYFQNEAQLEKSRLLSDRFSAERPKGSFSTLEIQRTEQGDSAMYLCASSPGQGAGEQYFGPGTRLTVT.